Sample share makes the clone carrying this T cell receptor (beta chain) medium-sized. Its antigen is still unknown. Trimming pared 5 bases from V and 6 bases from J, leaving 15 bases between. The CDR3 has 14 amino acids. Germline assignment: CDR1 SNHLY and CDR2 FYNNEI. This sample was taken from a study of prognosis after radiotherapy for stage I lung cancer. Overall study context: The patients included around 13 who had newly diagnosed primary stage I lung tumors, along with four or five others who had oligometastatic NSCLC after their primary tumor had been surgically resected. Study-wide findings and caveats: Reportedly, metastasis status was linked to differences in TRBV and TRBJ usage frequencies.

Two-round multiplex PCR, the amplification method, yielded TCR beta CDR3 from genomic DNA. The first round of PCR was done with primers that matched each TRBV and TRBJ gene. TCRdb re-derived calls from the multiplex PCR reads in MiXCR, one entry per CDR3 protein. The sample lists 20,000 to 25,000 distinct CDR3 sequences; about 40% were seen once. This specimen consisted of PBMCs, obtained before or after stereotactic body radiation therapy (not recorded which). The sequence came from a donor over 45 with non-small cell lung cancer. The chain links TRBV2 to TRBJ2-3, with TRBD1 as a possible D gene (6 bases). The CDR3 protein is CASSYRFQGDTQYF. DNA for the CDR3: TGTGCCAGCAGTTACCGCTTCCAGGGGGATACGCAGTATTTT.